These 5 T cell receptor beta chains came from one sample sequenced in a study of cytomegalovirus exposure and HLA in healthy donors. Researchers ran the PCR with 60 Vbeta and 13 Jbeta primers. Data came from immunoSEQ multiplex PCR; TCRdb stores just in-frame clones and leaves some out. The sample has some 95,000 clones; 60% to 80% are singletons. Sequences were obtained from PBMCs. These receptor sequences come from a female donor in good health and CMV-seronegative.

The chain employs TRBV19 and TRBJ1-2; 8 bases map to TRBD1. CDR3 length equals 15 residues. Per germline, CDR1 LNHDA and CDR2 SQIVND (reference sequence). Unmatched junction bases numbered 5, after V lost 2 bases and J lost 3 bases. CDR3 bases: TGTGCCAGTAGTATAAGGCAACAGGGGGACTATGGCTACACCTTC. It specifies CASSIRQQGDYGYTF.

The chain combines TRBV9 with TRBJ1-2; 8 nucleotides agree with TRBD1. CDR1 is SGDLS, CDR2 YYNGEE, per germline. With V trimmed by 4 bases and J by 6 bases, 8 bases remained unmatched. This CDR3 region has 14 residues. The CDR3 loop reads CASSRGQGTNGYTF. The CDR3, as DNA: TGTGCCAGCAGCCGCGGACAGGGTACCAATGGCTACACCTTC.

V is TRBV10-2 and J is TRBJ2-7; 9 bases fit TRBD2. The germline V gene encodes CDR1 WSHSY and CDR2 SAAADI. With 2 bases clipped from V and 4 bases from J, the junction kept 3 bases outside the gene matches. CDR3 size: 14 residues. The CDR3 here is CASSEVSGSYEQYF. The CDR3 coding sequence is TGCGCCAGCAGTGAGGTTAGCGGGAGTTACGAGCAGTACTTC.

J is TRBJ2-6 and V is TRBV29-1, with 7 bases lining up with TRBD1. The V segment lost 4 bases and the J segment 4 bases; nucleotides outside the gene matches: 10. This CDR3 has 16 residues. CDR1 and CDR2 from the germline V gene are SQVTM and ANQGSEA. The DNA for the CDR3 is TGCAGCGTTGGATCACAGGGGACGCGAGGGGCCAACGTCCTGACTTTC. As protein: CSVGSQGTRGANVLTF.

The rearrangement joins TRBV9 to TRBJ2-3; TRBD1 aligns across 9 bases. V shed 0 bases, J shed 1 base, and the junction held 0 bases outside the gene matches. The CDR3 sequence is 15 residues long. CDR1 is SGDLS and CDR2 is YYNGEE in the germline V gene. CDR3 loop: CASSVGTGGTDTQYF. The CDR3 DNA sequence: TGTGCCAGCAGCGTAGGGACAGGGGGCACAGATACGCAGTATTTT.